These 19 T cell receptor beta chains were all obtained from the same sample, sequenced in a study of CD8+ T cells in alopecia areata. The sequencing template was cDNA reverse transcribed from extracted RNA. TCRdb's copy holds only in-frame clones and misses some; the assay was immunoSEQ multiplex PCR. The sample shows about 150,000 clones, around 47% of them seen only once. The sample was CD4+ T cells sorted from blood. The receptors stem from a human donor with alopecia areata.

This clone has just one count. The chain joins TRBV4-1 to TRBJ2-7; D might be TRBD2 (7 bases). Germline V gives CDR1 MGHRA, CDR2 YSYEKL. V was shortened by 4 bases and J by 4 bases, with 17 bases between the two germline ends. The CDR3 contains 15 residues. DNA for the CDR3: TGCGCCAGCAGCCCCGGGGAGGGGGTACGTTACGAGCAGTACTTC. Protein product: CASSPGEGVRYEQYF.

V usage is TRBV6-5 and J usage is TRBJ2-3, with D uncertain. Per germline, CDR1 MNHEY and CDR2 SVGAGI. The CDR3 extends over 16 amino acids. The germline V and J ends were trimmed by 0 bases and 3 bases, with 13 bases remaining between them. DNA for the CDR3: TGTGCCAGCAGTTACTCCGGGCCCGGTCCTACAGATACGCAGTATTTT. Protein product: CASSYSGPGPTDTQYF.

This chain joins TRBV7-2 and TRBJ2-7; TRBD1 aligns across 7 bases. This CDR3 has 15 residues. Losses at the gene ends were 6 bases for V and 2 bases for J; bases not matched to a gene: 10. Germline assignment: CDR1 SGHTA and CDR2 FQGNSA. The CDR3 coding sequence is TGTGCCAGCAGGGAGATGGACAGGTCCCCCTACGAGCAGTACTTC. Protein: CASREMDRSPYEQYF. The full variable domain, with the rest looked up from reference TRBV7-2 and TRBJ2-7, is GAGVSQSPSNKVTEKGKDVELRCDPISGHTALYWYRQSLGQGLEFLIYFQGNSAPDKSGLPSDRFSAERTGGSVSTLTIQRTQQEDSAVYLCASREMDRSPYEQYFGPGTRLTVT.

V gene TRBV29-1 combines with J gene TRBJ1-5; D not resolved. Germline CDR1 SQVTM, CDR2 ANQGSEA. The germline V and J ends were trimmed by 5 bases and 1 base, with 6 bases remaining between them. This CDR3 contains 12 residues. The CDR3 here is CSVSDSNQPQHF. The CDR3 nucleotides read TGCAGCGTTTCGGACAGCAATCAGCCCCAGCATTTT.

This clone turned up a few times. The V and J genes are TRBV28 and TRBJ1-5; D gene unclear. The CDR3 extends over 14 amino acids. Germline CDR1 and CDR2: MDHEN and SYDVKM. V was cut by 6 bases and J by 0 bases, with 9 bases left in between. CDR3 sequence reads: CASRRLLSNQPQHF. CDR3 DNA: TGTGCCAGCAGAAGACTCCTTAGCAATCAGCCCCAGCATTTT. Looking up the rest from reference TRBV28 and TRBJ1-5 gives the full variable domain: DVKVTQSSRYLVKRTGEKVFLECVQDMDHENMFWYRQDPGLGLRLIYFSYDVKMKEKGDIPEGYSVSREKKERFSLILESASTNQTSMYLCASRRLLSNQPQHFGDGTRLSIL.

This clone occurred a few times. This chain connects TRBV5-1 to TRBJ2-5; D uncertain. The V and J ends lost 1 base and 3 bases respectively, with 10 bases between them. The CDR3 is 14 residues long. Germline V gene sequence: CDR1 SGHRS, CDR2 YFSETQ. The CDR3 loop reads CASSLLELKETQYF. The CDR3 DNA reads as TGCGCCAGCAGCTTGTTAGAGCTAAAAGAGACCCAGTACTTC. The full variable domain, with the rest looked up from reference TRBV5-1 and TRBJ2-5, is KAGVTQTPRYLIKTRGQQVTLSCSPISGHRSVSWYQQTPGQGLQFLFEYFSETQRNKGNFPGRFSGRQFSNSRSEMNVSTLELGDSALYLCASSLLELKETQYFGPGTRLLVL.

The V gene is TRBV30, the J gene TRBJ2-7, with D possibly being TRBD1 or TRBD2 (6 bases each). CDR1 is GTSNPN, CDR2 SVGIG, per germline (reference sequence). V dropped 5 bases and J dropped 5 bases, with 16 bases sitting between them. There are 13 residues in the CDR3. CDR3 in amino acids: CAWAGTGADEQYF. The CDR3 coding sequence is TGTGCCTGGGCCGGGACGGGGGCGGACGAGCAGTACTTC.

There are a few counts of this clone. This chain connects TRBV18 to TRBJ2-5; D is undetermined. The V end was cut by 4 bases, the J end by 4 bases, with 13 bases between. Per germline, CDR1 KGHSH and CDR2 LQKENI. The CDR3 length is 14 residues. The CDR3 DNA sequence: TGTGCCAGCTCACTGAACCGAGTCCGAGAGACCCAGTACTTC. The encoded protein is CASSLNRVRETQYF. The full variable domain, in which reference TRBV18 and TRBJ2-5 provide the parts outside the CDR3, is NAGVMQNPRHLVRRRGQEARLRCSPMKGHSHVYWYRQLPEEGLKFMVYLQKENIIDESGMPKERFSAEFPKEGPSILRIQQVVRGDSAAYFCASSLNRVRETQYFGPGTRLLVL.

The rearrangement links TRBV10-3 to TRBJ2-1; D gene ambiguous. Germline V CDR1 and CDR2: ENHRY, SYGVKD. This CDR3 comprises 13 residues. V lost 4 bases and J lost 5, with 9 bases in between. DNA for the CDR3: TGTGCCATCAGTGGCGGAAGGGACAATGAGCAGTTCTTC. It yields the protein CAISGGRDNEQFF.

The chain is built from TRBV28 and TRBJ2-7, with 9 bases aligning to TRBD1. The length of the CDR3 is 15 residues. The V gene end was trimmed by 3 bases and the J gene end by 2 bases; junction bases not matched to a gene: 5. Looked up from germline, CDR1 is MDHEN and CDR2 is SYDVKM. CDR3 sequence reads: CASSLPGQGAYEQYF. The DNA of the CDR3 is TGTGCCAGCAGTTTGCCGGGACAGGGCGCCTACGAGCAGTACTTC. Combining the CDR3 with reference TRBV28 and TRBJ2-7 gives the whole variable domain DVKVTQSSRYLVKRTGEKVFLECVQDMDHENMFWYRQDPGLGLRLIYFSYDVKMKEKGDIPEGYSVSREKKERFSLILESASTNQTSMYLCASSLPGQGAYEQYFGPGTRLTVT.

The V call is TRBV2, the J call TRBJ1-4, with TRBD1 identical over 7 bases. J lost 6 bases, V lost 7 bases, and 8 bases had no gene match. The CDR3 length is 14 residues. The germline gives CDR1 SNHLY, CDR2 FYNNEI. CDR3 sequence: CASKRAGTDEKLFF. Here the CDR3 DNA reads TGTGCCAGCAAACGGGCCGGGACAGATGAAAAACTGTTTTTT.

This clone has more than one count but fewer than ten. The V and J genes are TRBV19 and TRBJ2-1, with D uncertain. The V end was cut by 2 bases, the J end by 9 bases, with 11 bases between. The CDR3 consists of 13 residues. Germline values: CDR1 LNHDA, CDR2 SQIVND (reference sequence). The chain's CDR3 is CASSIRGVSEQFF. The CDR3 bases are TGTGCCAGTAGTATAAGAGGCGTGAGTGAGCAGTTCTTC.

V and J are TRBV28 and TRBJ2-1, with D tentatively TRBD2 (6 bases). Germline CDR1 and CDR2: MDHEN and SYDVKM. This CDR3 region has 12 residues. The V gene lost 10 bases and the J gene lost 5 bases, with 12 bases spanning the gap. CDR3 protein: CAMGLSNNEQFF. The DNA for the CDR3 is TGTGCCATGGGACTTTCAAACAATGAGCAGTTCTTC.

This clone showed up just a few times. The chain is built from TRBV27 and TRBJ1-2, with D maybe TRBD1 (6 bases). The V gene's germline CDR1 is MNHEY and CDR2 SMNVEV (reference sequence). The length of the CDR3 is 15 residues. Trimming stripped 5 bases from V and 5 bases from J, with 18 bases between. DNA of the CDR3: TGTGCCAGCAGTCCCTTGCCCGGACAGTTATATGGCTACACCTTC. Translated: CASSPLPGQLYGYTF.

The chain uses TRBV2 and TRBJ1-2, with D perhaps matching TRBD1 (6 bases). CDR1 and CDR2 (germline): SNHLY, FYNNEI. Trimming removed 7 bases from V and 3 bases from J, with 12 bases in between. The CDR3 length is 13 residues. The CDR3 is CASKDRTDYGYTF. The CDR3 DNA reads as TGTGCCAGCAAAGACAGGACCGACTATGGCTACACCTTC.

The V gene is TRBV2, the J gene TRBJ2-1, with 12 bases fitting TRBD2. CDR1 and CDR2 from the germline V gene are SNHLY and FYNNEI. There are 17 residues in the CDR3. The V gene end was trimmed by 1 base and the J gene end by 8 bases; junction bases not matched to a gene: 9. The CDR3 loop reads CASSEGSSGRAYDEQFF. The DNA of the CDR3 is TGTGCCAGCAGTGAAGGTTCTAGCGGGAGGGCATACGATGAGCAGTTCTTC.

The rearrangement links TRBV6-5 to TRBJ2-7, with 14 bases aligning to TRBD2. Per the germline V gene, CDR1 is MNHEY and CDR2 is SVGAGI. The junction had 3 bases not matched to a gene; V was cut back by 6 bases and J by 5 bases. The CDR3 runs to 14 residues. The CDR3 bases are TGTGCCAGCAGCCGGACTAGCGGGAGGCACGAGCAGTACTTC. Its translation is CASSRTSGRHEQYF.

This clone was counted a single time. This chain uses TRBV2 with TRBJ1-2, with 7 bases identical to TRBD1. The CDR3 loop spans 14 amino acids. CDR1 is SNHLY, CDR2 FYNNEI, per germline. V lost 4 bases to trimming and J lost 5 bases; unmatched junction nucleotides: 7. The DNA of the CDR3 is TGTGCCAGCAGTGGCGGAGGGGGCAGGTATGGCTACACCTTC. This sequence encodes CASSGGGGRYGYTF.

The V call is TRBV20-1, the J call TRBJ2-3; D ambiguous. Germline assignment: CDR1 DFQATT and CDR2 SNEGSKA (reference sequence). The CDR3 is made up of 11 amino acids. Between the trimmed V and J ends, which lost 6 bases and 7 bases, there was a span of 11 bases. The CDR3 spells CSAPATYTQYF. For the CDR3, the DNA is TGCAGTGCACCCGCCACCTATACGCAGTATTTT.